A selection of T cell receptor beta chains follows, all from one sample in a study of T cell responses to AZD1222 COVID-19 vaccine. Libraries were prepared by immunoSEQ multiplex PCR; TCRdb keeps only in-frame clonotypes and omits some of them. The profile shows about 180,000 clones, almost 90% of them singletons. Here the sequenced sample was peripheral blood, taken on day 0 of AZD1222 vaccination. These receptors were taken from an adult in good health. CDR3s include the opening cysteine and the closing phenylalanine or tryptophan.

V gene,J gene,CDR3 protein
TRBV24-1,TRBJ2-3,CATRWGDTQYF
TRBV11-2,TRBJ1-6,CASSIRLSPLHF
TRBV9,TRBJ1-2,CASSVEPQGAEDGYTF
TRBV6-5,TRBJ1-6,CASSSDRGGSPLHF
TRBV9,TRBJ1-2,CASSVEDWDRANYGYTF
TRBV6-2/TRBV6-3,TRBJ2-6,CASSYGSGANVLTF
TRBV7-9,TRBJ1-5,CASSLALGTGINQPQHF
TRBV27,TRBJ1-2,CASSLSGGGYYGYTF
TRBV7-2,TRBJ2-3,CASSYYGAGAGGTDTQYF
TRBV7-9,TRBJ1-4,CASSLDIGGSWEKLFF
TRBV7-8,TRBJ2-3,CASSRKREWGTDTQYF
TRBV7-9,TRBJ1-6,CASSLDNSPLHF
TRBV6-5,TRBJ1-1,CASSSPSESTEAFF
TRBV10-3,TRBJ1-2,CASTTVGAQLGYGYTF
TRBV7-2,TRBJ1-2,CASSPDRGGSYGYTF